This entry describes one T cell receptor beta chain. Sequencing was performed with immunoSEQ multiplex PCR; in TCRdb, only in-frame clones are kept and a portion is missing. Among approximately 1,500,000 clones listed, 95% to 99% were seen once. In germline, CDR1 is SGHRS, CDR2 YFSETQ. The V end lost 3 bases, the J end lost 4 bases, and 21 bases lay between the germline ends. This CDR3 has 17 amino acids. This sample stems from a study of shared clonotypes between healthy human individuals. This chain joins TRBV5-1 and TRBJ2-3; D may be TRBD1 or TRBD2 (5 bases each). This receptor was taken from a man aged 30 to 45 in good health. The sequenced sample was naive CD4+ T cells sorted from blood. Subset reported: CD45RA+ positively selected. CDR3: CASSSSDLARGADTQYF. The CDR3 region has the DNA TGCGCCAGCAGCTCCTCGGATTTGGCCCGGGGCGCAGATACGCAGTATTTT.